This passage covers 12 T cell receptor beta chains from one sample sequenced in a study of cytomegalovirus exposure and HLA in healthy donors. 13 Jbeta primers and 60 Vbeta primers were used for the PCR. TCRdb's copy holds only in-frame clones and misses some; the assay was immunoSEQ multiplex PCR. Recorded for this sample: about 140,000 clones. The specimen sequenced was PBMCs. The receptors shown here come from a woman aged 18-30 years in good health and CMV-seronegative.

CDR3 sequence (DNA): TGCGCCAGCAGCTTACGGACAGAAGTGAACACTGAAGCTTTCTTT. Protein: CASSLRTEVNTEAFF. This chain links TRBV4-1 with TRBJ1-1, with D possibly matching TRBD1 (6 bases). The CDR3 contains 15 residues. Trimming pared 5 bases from V and 0 bases from J, leaving 13 bases between. Germline values: CDR1 MGHRA, CDR2 YSYEKL.

The chain links TRBV6-1 to TRBJ2-7, with D tentatively TRBD2 (6 bases). The ends were cut back, 7 bases at V and 4 bases at J, with 14 bases in the middle. The germline V gene encodes CDR1 MNHNS and CDR2 SASEGT. CDR3 length: 13 amino acids. For the CDR3, the DNA is TGTGCCAGCATGCGGGGATCAGAATACGAGCAGTACTTC. This translates into CASMRGSEYEQYF.

For the CDR3, the DNA is TGCGCCAGCAGCCAAGATCCTCGGGGTTTTGGCTATGGCTACACCTTC. This codes for CASSQDPRGFGYGYTF. V and J are TRBV4-3 and TRBJ1-2; D unresolved. This CDR3 comprises 16 residues. Trimming pared 0 bases from V and 4 bases from J, leaving 15 bases between. Germline V lookup: CDR1 LGHNA, CDR2 YSLEER.

The chain combines TRBV6-6 with TRBJ2-1; a possible D gene is TRBD1 (5 bases). There are 14 residues in the CDR3. CDR1 is MNHNY, CDR2 SVGAGI, per germline (reference sequence). Trimming took 10 bases from V and 9 from J, leaving 22 bases between them. The CDR3 reads CATTDKVSLGEQFF. Written as DNA, the CDR3 is TGTGCCACTACGGACAAGGTCTCACTCGGTGAGCAGTTCTTC.

The J gene is TRBJ1-2, the V gene TRBV18; D is uncertain. Germline loops: CDR1 KGHSH, CDR2 LQKENI. The V end lost 2 bases, the J end lost 6 bases, and 10 bases lay between the germline ends. This CDR3 contains 13 residues. The DNA for the CDR3 is TGTGCCAGCTCACCATATTCAGAGGATGGCTACACCTTC. This codes for CASSPYSEDGYTF.

The chain is built from TRBV28 and TRBJ2-5, with D possibly being TRBD1 (5 bases). The length of the CDR3 is 14 residues. Germline loops: CDR1 MDHEN, CDR2 SYDVKM. The V and J ends lost 10 bases and 5 bases respectively, with 20 bases between them. CDR3 nucleotides: TGTGCCACCCGGTCGAGGCAGGGCGACGAGACCCAGTACTTC. Encoded protein: CATRSRQGDETQYF.

The gene calls are TRBV19 and TRBJ1-5, with a possible D match to TRBD1 (5 bases). This CDR3 is 14 amino acids long. V lost 7 bases to trimming and J lost 0 bases, with 10 bases between them. Germline V gene lookup returns CDR1 LNHDA and CDR2 SQIVND (reference sequence). CDR3 in amino acids: CASTDSNSNQPQHF. The CDR3 DNA reads as TGTGCCAGTACCGACAGCAATAGCAATCAGCCCCAGCATTTT.

The CDR3 region is CASSLGSGGISGNTIYF. CDR3 nucleotide sequence: TGCGCCAGCAGCCTGGGGTCTGGGGGGATCTCTGGAAACACCATATATTTT. V gene TRBV5-1 combines with J gene TRBJ1-3; D is perhaps TRBD1 (5 bases). Between the trimmed V and J ends, which lost 4 bases and 0 bases, there was a span of 17 bases. CDR1 and CDR2 (germline): SGHRS, YFSETQ. The CDR3 covers 17 residues.

This chain connects TRBV29-1 to TRBJ2-5; 9 bases match TRBD1. The CDR3 runs to 15 residues. Per the germline V gene, CDR1 is SQVTM and CDR2 is ANQGSEA. After removal of 6 bases from V and 3 bases from J, the junction contained 11 bases not matched to a gene. CDR3: CSVRGTGRGEETQYF. DNA for the CDR3: TGCAGCGTACGGGGGACAGGGCGCGGCGAAGAGACCCAGTACTTC.

CDR3 protein: CASSSGVADTQYF. The CDR3 DNA reads TGTGCCAGCAGCTCCGGAGTAGCAGATACGCAGTATTTT. The chain couples TRBV7-3 to TRBJ2-3; the D is unclear. The CDR3 has 13 residues. Trimming cost V 4 bases and J 4 bases, with 9 bases left between them. CDR1 SGHTA and CDR2 FQGTGA come from the germline V gene.

The V gene is TRBV4-1, the J gene TRBJ2-2, with TRBD2 as a possible D gene (6 bases). Trimming pared 7 bases from V and 3 bases from J, leaving 9 bases between. CDR1 and CDR2 (germline): MGHRA, YSYEKL. This CDR3 has 13 residues. CDR3 coding DNA: TGCGCCAGCACCGGAGGGGACACCGGGGAGCTGTTTTTT. This gives the protein CASTGGDTGELFF.

This sequence joins TRBV5-6 and TRBJ2-2, with D unresolved. V gave up 0 bases and J gave up 4 bases, with 10 bases separating them. Germline lookup yields CDR1 SGHDT and CDR2 YYEEEE. This CDR3 comprises 15 residues. The CDR3 region has the DNA TGTGCCAGCAGCTTGGATATCCCCGGCACCGGGGAGCTGTTTTTT. Translation: CASSLDIPGTGELFF.